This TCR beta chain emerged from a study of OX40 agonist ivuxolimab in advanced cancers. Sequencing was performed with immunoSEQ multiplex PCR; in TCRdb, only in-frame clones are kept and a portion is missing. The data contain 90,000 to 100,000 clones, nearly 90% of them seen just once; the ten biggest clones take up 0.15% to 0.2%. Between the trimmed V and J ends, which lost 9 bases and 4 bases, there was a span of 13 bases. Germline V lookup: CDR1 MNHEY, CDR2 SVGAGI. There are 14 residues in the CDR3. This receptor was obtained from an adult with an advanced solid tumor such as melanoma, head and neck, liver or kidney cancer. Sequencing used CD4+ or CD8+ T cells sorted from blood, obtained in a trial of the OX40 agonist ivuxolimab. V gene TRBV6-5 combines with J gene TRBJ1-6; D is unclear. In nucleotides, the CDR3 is TGTGCCAGTGGCCCGGGTCAGTATAATTCACCCCTCCACTTT. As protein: CASGPGQYNSPLHF.